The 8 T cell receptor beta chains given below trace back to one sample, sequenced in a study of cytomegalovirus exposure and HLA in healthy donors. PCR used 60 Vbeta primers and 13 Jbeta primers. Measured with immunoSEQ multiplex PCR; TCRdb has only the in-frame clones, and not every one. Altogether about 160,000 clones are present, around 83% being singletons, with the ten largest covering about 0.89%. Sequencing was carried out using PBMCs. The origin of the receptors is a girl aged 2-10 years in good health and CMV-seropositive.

The CDR3 coding sequence is TGTGCCACCAGTTTAGGCGGGCCAGGGGGCGCGGGCGAGCAGTACTTC. Its translation is CATSLGGPGGAGEQYF. The genes are TRBV15 and TRBJ2-7, with 8 nucleotides matching TRBD1. CDR3 length: 16 amino acids. The V gene's germline CDR1 is LNHNV and CDR2 YYDKDF (reference sequence). V trimming: 6 bases; J trimming: 6 bases; junction bases outside the gene matches: 16. Filled out from reference TRBV15 and TRBJ2-7, the complete variable domain reads DAMVIQNPRYQVTQFGKPVTLSCSQTLNHNVMYWYQQKSSQAPKLLFHYYDKDFNNEADTPDNFQSRRPNTSFCFLDIRSPGLGDTAMYLCATSLGGPGGAGEQYFGPGTRLTVT.

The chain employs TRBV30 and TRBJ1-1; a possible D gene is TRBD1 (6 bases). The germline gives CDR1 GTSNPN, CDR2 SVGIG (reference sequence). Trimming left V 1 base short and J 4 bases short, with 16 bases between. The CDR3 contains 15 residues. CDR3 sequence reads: CAWSAKPTGSTEAFF. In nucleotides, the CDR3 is TGTGCCTGGAGTGCCAAACCCACAGGGTCCACTGAAGCTTTCTTT. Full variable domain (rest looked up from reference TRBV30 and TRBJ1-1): SQTIHQWPATLVQPVGSPLSLECTVEGTSNPNLYWYRQAAGRGLQLLFYSVGIGQISSEVPQNLSASRPQDRQFILSSKKLLLSDSGFYLCAWSAKPTGSTEAFFGQGTRLTVV.

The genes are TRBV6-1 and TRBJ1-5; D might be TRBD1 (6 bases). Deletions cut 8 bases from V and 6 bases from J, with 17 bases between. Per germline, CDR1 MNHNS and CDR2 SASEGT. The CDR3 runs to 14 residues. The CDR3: CASGGRIATQPQHF. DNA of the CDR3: TGTGCCAGCGGGGGCAGGATCGCTACTCAGCCCCAGCATTTT.

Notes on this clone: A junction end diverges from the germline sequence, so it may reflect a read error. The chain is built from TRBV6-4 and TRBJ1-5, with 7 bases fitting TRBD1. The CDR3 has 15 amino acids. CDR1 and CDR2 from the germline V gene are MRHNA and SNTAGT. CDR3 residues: CASTDEQGRDQPQHF. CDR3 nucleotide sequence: TGTGCCAGCACTGACGAACAGGGGCGAGATCAGCCCCAGCATTTT.

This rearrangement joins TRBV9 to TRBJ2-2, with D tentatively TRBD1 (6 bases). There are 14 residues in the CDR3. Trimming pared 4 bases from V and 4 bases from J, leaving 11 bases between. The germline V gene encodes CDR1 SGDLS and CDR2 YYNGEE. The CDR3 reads CASSPNRVTGELFF. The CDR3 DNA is TGTGCCAGCAGCCCAAACAGGGTCACCGGGGAGCTGTTTTTT.

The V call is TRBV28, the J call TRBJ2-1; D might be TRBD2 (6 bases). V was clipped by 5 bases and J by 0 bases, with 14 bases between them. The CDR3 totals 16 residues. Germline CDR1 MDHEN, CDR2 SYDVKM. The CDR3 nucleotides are TGTGCCAGCAGTCAGACTAGTCCGCGCTCCTACAATGAGCAGTTCTTC. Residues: CASSQTSPRSYNEQFF.

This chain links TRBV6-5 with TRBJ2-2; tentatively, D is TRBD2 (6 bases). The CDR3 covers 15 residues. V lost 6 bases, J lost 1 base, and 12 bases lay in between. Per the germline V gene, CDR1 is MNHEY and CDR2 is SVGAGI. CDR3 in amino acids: CASSQAGGNTGELFF. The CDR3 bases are TGTGCCAGCAGCCAAGCGGGTGGGAACACCGGGGAGCTGTTTTTT.

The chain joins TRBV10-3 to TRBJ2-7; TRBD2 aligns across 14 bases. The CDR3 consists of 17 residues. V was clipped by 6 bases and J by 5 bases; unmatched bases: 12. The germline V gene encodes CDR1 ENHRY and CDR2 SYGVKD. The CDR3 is CAIRTGLAGEKGDEQYF. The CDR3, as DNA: TGTGCCATCAGGACGGGACTAGCGGGAGAAAAAGGGGACGAGCAGTACTTC.